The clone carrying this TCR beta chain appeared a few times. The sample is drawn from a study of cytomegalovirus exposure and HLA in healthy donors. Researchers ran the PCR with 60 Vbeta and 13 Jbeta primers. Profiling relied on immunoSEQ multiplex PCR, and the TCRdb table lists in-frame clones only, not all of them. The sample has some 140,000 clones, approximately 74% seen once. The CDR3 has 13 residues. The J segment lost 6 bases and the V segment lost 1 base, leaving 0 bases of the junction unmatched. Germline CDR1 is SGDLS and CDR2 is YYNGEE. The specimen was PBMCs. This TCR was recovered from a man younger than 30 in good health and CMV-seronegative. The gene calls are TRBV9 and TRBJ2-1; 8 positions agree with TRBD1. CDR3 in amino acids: CASSVTGGNEQFF. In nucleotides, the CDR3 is TGTGCCAGCAGCGTAACAGGGGGCAATGAGCAGTTCTTC.